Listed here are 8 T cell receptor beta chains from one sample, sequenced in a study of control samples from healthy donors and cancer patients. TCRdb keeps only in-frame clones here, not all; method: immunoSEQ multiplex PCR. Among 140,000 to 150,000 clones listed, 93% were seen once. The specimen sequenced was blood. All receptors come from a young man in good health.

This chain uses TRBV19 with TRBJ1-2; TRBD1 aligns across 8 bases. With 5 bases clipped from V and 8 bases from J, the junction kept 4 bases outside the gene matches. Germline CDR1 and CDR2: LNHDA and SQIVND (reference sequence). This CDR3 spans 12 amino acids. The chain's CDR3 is CASSAGQGGYTF. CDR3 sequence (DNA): TGTGCCAGTAGTGCCGGACAGGGCGGCTACACCTTC.

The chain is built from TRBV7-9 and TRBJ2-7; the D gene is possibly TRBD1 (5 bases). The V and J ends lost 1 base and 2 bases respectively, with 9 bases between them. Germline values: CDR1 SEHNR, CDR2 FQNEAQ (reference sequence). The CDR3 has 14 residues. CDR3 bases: TGTGCCAGCAGCTTAGGGATAGGGGCCTACGAGCAGTACTTC. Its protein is CASSLGIGAYEQYF.

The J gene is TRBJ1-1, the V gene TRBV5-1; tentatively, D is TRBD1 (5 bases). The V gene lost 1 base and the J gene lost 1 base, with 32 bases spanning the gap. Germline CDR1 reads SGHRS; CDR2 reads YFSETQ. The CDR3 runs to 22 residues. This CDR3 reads CASSLRPGRTRLRPAENTEAFF. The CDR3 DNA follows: TGCGCCAGCAGCTTGCGTCCGGGACGTACAAGGCTTCGTCCGGCCGAGAACACTGAAGCTTTCTTT.

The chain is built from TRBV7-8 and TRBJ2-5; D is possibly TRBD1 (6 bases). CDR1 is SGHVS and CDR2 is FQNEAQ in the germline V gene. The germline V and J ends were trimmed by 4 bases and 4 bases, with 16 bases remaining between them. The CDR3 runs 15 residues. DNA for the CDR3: TGTGCCAGCAGCTCAGCCAGGGGTTTGCGAGAGACCCAGTACTTC. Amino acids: CASSSARGLRETQYF.

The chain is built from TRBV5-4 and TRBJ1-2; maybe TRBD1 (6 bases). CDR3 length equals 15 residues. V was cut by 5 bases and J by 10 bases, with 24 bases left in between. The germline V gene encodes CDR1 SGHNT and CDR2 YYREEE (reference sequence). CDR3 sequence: CASRSNRVRPAAYTF. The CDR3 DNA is TGTGCCAGCAGGTCAAACAGGGTAAGGCCCGCCGCCTACACCTTC.

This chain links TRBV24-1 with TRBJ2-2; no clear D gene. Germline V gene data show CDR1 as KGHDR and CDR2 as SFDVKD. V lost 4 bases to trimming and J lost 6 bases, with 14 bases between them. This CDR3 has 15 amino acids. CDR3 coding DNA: TGTGCCACCAGTGACCCAGCTTCAGTAGCCGGGGAGCTGTTTTTT. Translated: CATSDPASVAGELFF.

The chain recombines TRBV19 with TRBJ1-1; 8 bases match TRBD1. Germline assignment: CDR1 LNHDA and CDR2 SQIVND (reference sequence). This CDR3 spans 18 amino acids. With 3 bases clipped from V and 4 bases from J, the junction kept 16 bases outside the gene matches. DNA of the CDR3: TGTGCCAGTAGTATCCTTGGACAGGGTAAGAAGGGGGGCACTGAAGCTTTCTTT. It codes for CASSILGQGKKGGTEAFF.

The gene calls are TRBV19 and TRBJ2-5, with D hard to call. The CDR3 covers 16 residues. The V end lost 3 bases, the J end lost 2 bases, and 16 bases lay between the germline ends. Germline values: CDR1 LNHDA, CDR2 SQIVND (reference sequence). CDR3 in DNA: TGTGCCAGTAGTATCTACTTGAGCCCGGGTCAAGAGACCCAGTACTTC. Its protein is CASSIYLSPGQETQYF.